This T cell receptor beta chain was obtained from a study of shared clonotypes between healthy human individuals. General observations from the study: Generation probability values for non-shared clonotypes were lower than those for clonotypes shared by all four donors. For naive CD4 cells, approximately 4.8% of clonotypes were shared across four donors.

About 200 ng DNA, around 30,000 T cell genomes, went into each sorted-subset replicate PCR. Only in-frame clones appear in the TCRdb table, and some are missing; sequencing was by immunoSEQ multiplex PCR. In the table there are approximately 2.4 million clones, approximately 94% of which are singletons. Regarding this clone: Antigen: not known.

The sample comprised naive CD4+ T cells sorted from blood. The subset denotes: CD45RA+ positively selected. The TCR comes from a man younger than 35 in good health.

As DNA, the CDR3 is TGCGCCAGCAGGTCGGGGACCGGTTCCGGCTATGGCTACACCTTC. The encoded protein is CASRSGTGSGYGYTF. The V gene is TRBV5-1, the J gene TRBJ1-2, with D perhaps TRBD1 (5 bases). CDR1 and CDR2 (germline): SGHRS, YFSETQ. CDR3 length equals 15 residues. V dropped 5 bases and J dropped 4 bases, with 18 bases sitting between them.